This TCR beta chain was found in a study of T cell changes during pregnancy in multiple sclerosis. This CDR3 contains 15 residues. CDR1 MGHRA and CDR2 YSYEKL come from the germline V gene. V was clipped by 2 bases and J by 2 bases, with 12 bases between them. The table came from immunoSEQ multiplex PCR; TCRdb's copy has only in-frame clones and leaves some out. Here the sample spans approximately 46,000 clones, 75% to 95% being singletons. This clonotype was obtained from a female donor with multiple sclerosis, enrolled in a pregnancy study. V usage is TRBV4-1 and J usage is TRBJ1-1; D may be TRBD1 (5 bases). The starting material was CD8+ T cells from peripheral blood mononuclear cells, obtained after pregnancy. CDR3 in DNA: TGCGCCAGCAGCCAAACACCGGGACTTAACACTGAAGCTTTCTTT. This codes for CASSQTPGLNTEAFF.